These T cell receptor beta chains were read from a single sample in a study of T cell responses to AZD1222 COVID-19 vaccine. Repertoires were generated with immunoSEQ multiplex PCR, while TCRdb's copy carries only in-frame clones and drops some. Counted here are approximately 120,000 clones, about 90% occurring once; the ten biggest clones make up 7% to 9%. This specimen consisted of peripheral blood, obtained on day 0 of AZD1222 vaccination. All receptors derive from an adult in good health. The conserved cysteine and the conserved F or W are not part of the CDR3 here. The D gene is left open where the match is weak.

CDR3 protein: ASSPGTGSYEQY; D gene: TRBD1; J gene: TRBJ2-7; V gene: TRBV18
CDR3 protein: ASRTDNEKLF; D gene: .; J gene: TRBJ1-4; V gene: TRBV19
CDR3 protein: ASSPWAGGFYNEQF; D gene: TRBD2; J gene: TRBJ2-1; V gene: TRBV3-1/TRBV3-2
CDR3 protein: ASSSRTGYGYT; D gene: .; J gene: TRBJ1-2; V gene: TRBV27
CDR3 protein: ASSQGTTYSPLH; D gene: .; J gene: TRBJ1-6; V gene: TRBV4-1
CDR3 protein: ATSTGETANTEAF; D gene: .; J gene: TRBJ1-1; V gene: TRBV5-1
CDR3 protein: ASSERAAGTSNRAGEQF; D gene: .; J gene: TRBJ2-1; V gene: TRBV6-1
CDR3 protein: ASSARDRGTNEKLF; D gene: TRBD1; J gene: TRBJ1-4; V gene: TRBV9
CDR3 protein: ASRPGRPNQPQH; D gene: .; J gene: TRBJ1-5; V gene: TRBV6-4
CDR3 protein: ASSDRGPYTDTQY; D gene: TRBD1; J gene: TRBJ2-3; V gene: TRBV2
CDR3 protein: AITASENTEAF; D gene: .; J gene: TRBJ1-1; V gene: TRBV10-3
CDR3 protein: ASSQRDRVGNEQF; D gene: TRBD1; J gene: TRBJ2-1; V gene: TRBV3-1/TRBV3-2
CDR3 protein: ASSLRDNTEAF; D gene: .; J gene: TRBJ1-1; V gene: TRBV12-3/TRBV12-4
CDR3 protein: ASSSVWVEQF; D gene: .; J gene: TRBJ2-1; V gene: TRBV7-9
CDR3 protein: ATSRGQGVYEQY; D gene: TRBD1; J gene: TRBJ2-7; V gene: TRBV15
CDR3 protein: ASSNPSKVTQY; D gene: .; J gene: TRBJ2-5; V gene: TRBV6-2/TRBV6-3
CDR3 protein: ASGQGNQPQH; D gene: TRBD1; J gene: TRBJ1-5; V gene: TRBV7-9
CDR3 protein: ASSDRWDRGYT; D gene: TRBD1; J gene: TRBJ1-2; V gene: TRBV7-8
CDR3 protein: ASSPSSASQETQY; D gene: .; J gene: TRBJ2-5; V gene: TRBV18
CDR3 protein: ASSLHVPGGWNTIY; D gene: TRBD1; J gene: TRBJ1-3; V gene: TRBV7-8
CDR3 protein: ASSQDSGVSSYEQY; D gene: TRBD2; J gene: TRBJ2-7; V gene: TRBV3-1/TRBV3-2
CDR3 protein: ASSYAFSGNTIY; D gene: .; J gene: TRBJ1-3; V gene: TRBV6-5
CDR3 protein: ASRYSYEQY; D gene: .; J gene: TRBJ2-7; V gene: TRBV2
CDR3 protein: ASSVGSTDDQF; D gene: .; J gene: TRBJ2-1; V gene: TRBV6-4
CDR3 protein: ASSPGKSFPASPHQPQH; D gene: .; J gene: TRBJ1-5; V gene: TRBV21-1
CDR3 protein: ASSIFGQGGYGYT; D gene: TRBD1; J gene: TRBJ1-2; V gene: TRBV19
CDR3 protein: ASSPWPGAYNPNTEAF; D gene: .; J gene: TRBJ1-1; V gene: TRBV11-2
CDR3 protein: ASSQVGLANTEAF; D gene: .; J gene: TRBJ1-1; V gene: TRBV4-3
CDR3 protein: ASSHQTGFYGYT; D gene: TRBD1; J gene: TRBJ1-2; V gene: TRBV14
CDR3 protein: ASSPRTSGGAGSTDTQY; D gene: TRBD2; J gene: TRBJ2-3; V gene: TRBV7-8
CDR3 protein: ASSQAIPIAGGFGDTQY; D gene: TRBD2; J gene: TRBJ2-3; V gene: TRBV4-1
CDR3 protein: ASRGTGAPTLF; D gene: TRBD1; J gene: TRBJ1-4; V gene: TRBV27
CDR3 protein: ASSTPSAGGFSNEQF; D gene: TRBD2; J gene: TRBJ2-1; V gene: TRBV27
CDR3 protein: ASRGTVRTSFDYGYT; D gene: .; J gene: TRBJ1-2; V gene: TRBV21-1
CDR3 protein: AISTGGQGAYEQY; D gene: TRBD1; J gene: TRBJ2-7; V gene: TRBV10-3
CDR3 protein: ASSHPPGGTDTQY; D gene: .; J gene: TRBJ2-3; V gene: TRBV19
CDR3 protein: ASSRDTGELF; D gene: .; J gene: TRBJ2-2; V gene: TRBV7-9
CDR3 protein: ASSQGEGEAF; D gene: .; J gene: TRBJ1-1; V gene: TRBV4-2
CDR3 protein: ASSQASLPDTQY; D gene: .; J gene: TRBJ2-3; V gene: TRBV4-2
CDR3 protein: ASGGTGGSWVQY; D gene: TRBD1; J gene: TRBJ2-5; V gene: TRBV9
CDR3 protein: SVRDRGSSEQY; D gene: TRBD1; J gene: TRBJ2-7; V gene: TRBV29-1
CDR3 protein: ASSSYSLAGGPLNEQF; D gene: TRBD2; J gene: TRBJ2-1; V gene: TRBV19
CDR3 protein: ASSSGTAPDTQY; D gene: TRBD1; J gene: TRBJ2-3; V gene: TRBV27
CDR3 protein: ASSLGPKYEQY; D gene: .; J gene: TRBJ2-7; V gene: TRBV12-3/TRBV12-4
CDR3 protein: ASSQDGRRREQY; D gene: .; J gene: TRBJ2-7; V gene: TRBV4-2
CDR3 protein: ASSETGAQETQY; D gene: .; J gene: TRBJ2-5; V gene: TRBV5-1
CDR3 protein: ASGGFSGNTIY; D gene: .; J gene: TRBJ1-3; V gene: TRBV2
CDR3 protein: ASSPQGGAYEKLF; D gene: TRBD1; J gene: TRBJ1-4; V gene: TRBV18
CDR3 protein: ASYLAWRGYNEQF; D gene: .; J gene: TRBJ2-1; V gene: TRBV12-1
CDR3 protein: ASKAGQGSYGYT; D gene: TRBD1; J gene: TRBJ1-2; V gene: TRBV6-5
CDR3 protein: SATRSYEQY; D gene: .; J gene: TRBJ2-7; V gene: TRBV20-1
CDR3 protein: ASSPVTASYEQY; D gene: .; J gene: TRBJ2-7; V gene: TRBV18
CDR3 protein: ASSPGTSGGLTQY; D gene: TRBD2; J gene: TRBJ2-5; V gene: TRBV11-2
CDR3 protein: ASSYSLAGGSETQY; D gene: TRBD2; J gene: TRBJ2-5; V gene: TRBV6-6
CDR3 protein: AISARGDNTEAF; D gene: .; J gene: TRBJ1-1; V gene: TRBV10-3
CDR3 protein: SAQTGSQY; D gene: TRBD1; J gene: TRBJ2-5; V gene: TRBV29-1